This T cell receptor (beta chain) was observed in a study of blood T cells in healthy people across ages. General study findings and limits: Possibly confounding the expanded clonotype changes was the fact that donor CMV status was unknown.

A remark on this clonotype: What it binds is not known.

The V gene's germline CDR1 is SEHNR and CDR2 FQNEAQ (reference sequence). With V trimmed by 5 bases and J by 3 bases, 5 bases remained unmatched. This CDR3 contains 14 residues. Primed by a sample-barcoded 5' primer and a J-beta primer mix, a second PCR proceeded for about 6 to 11 cycles. From the 5' RACE reads, TCRdb called clonotypes with MiXCR, one entry per CDR3 protein. In the table there are more than 1 million distinct CDR3 sequences, less than 50% of which are singletons. This chain connects TRBV7-9 to TRBJ2-7, with 9 bases lining up with TRBD1. The sequencing input was blood. The source of this sequence is a woman in her fifties or sixties in good health. The CDR3 bases are TGTGCCAGCAGCATCACAGGGGGCGGCTACGAGCAGTACTTC. This encodes CASSITGGGYEQYF.